This TCR beta chain was identified during a study of blood T cell repertoires in COVID-19. The CDR3 consists of 14 residues. The ends lost 7 bases at V and 4 bases at J; junction bases unmatched: 5. Germline V gives CDR1 MDHEN, CDR2 SYDVKM. Sequencing used immunoSEQ multiplex PCR; TCRdb keeps in-frame clones, though not all of them. The table lists just under 350,000 clones, about nine tenths of them singletons. This clone was seen just once. J is TRBJ1-5 and V is TRBV28; TRBD1 matches 9 bases. This sequence originates from a woman aged 50 to 60 with COVID-19, enrolled during active disease. Sequenced input: peripheral blood. The CDR3 DNA is TGTGCCAGCATCGGGACAGGGTTGAATCAGCCCCAGCATTTT. The encoded protein is CASIGTGLNQPQHF.